This T cell receptor beta chain was sequenced for a study of cytomegalovirus exposure and HLA in healthy donors. The study's findings and limits: When analyzed later, the rates of TCR association showed variation by HLA locus, with DRB1 the most and HLA-C the fewest.

PCR amplification relied on 60 Vbeta primers (plus 13 Jbeta primers). The repertoire was sequenced with immunoSEQ multiplex PCR; TCRdb's copy has only in-frame clones and lacks some. The sample contains 65,000 to 75,000 clones, around 78% of which appear only once. Comments on this clone: Antigen unknown.

Sequences were obtained from PBMCs. The receptor was isolated from a man aged 45-65 years in good health and CMV-seronegative.

The CDR3 reads CASSETQTGGNTEAFF. In nucleotides, the CDR3 is TGCGCCAGCAGTGAGACTCAAACAGGGGGGAACACTGAAGCTTTCTTT. This chain connects TRBV10-1 to TRBJ1-1; TRBD1 agrees at 8 bases. V lost 2 bases and J lost 1; bases outside the gene matches: 6. The CDR3 is made up of 16 amino acids. CDR1 and CDR2 (germline): WNHNN, SYGVQD (reference sequence).